A selection of T cell receptor beta chains follows, all from one sample in a study of cytomegalovirus exposure and HLA in healthy donors. TCRdb's copy holds only in-frame clones and misses some; the assay was immunoSEQ multiplex PCR. The sample shows approximately 110,000 clones, about 68% of them seen only once. Sequencing was done on a sample of PBMCs. These receptors were taken from a man aged 30-40 years in good health and CMV-seropositive. Each CDR3 is given with its conserved first and last residue. D genes are given only for firm matches. Rows give clone size only sometimes, using once, few, many, or a class for an expanded clone.

d_call | j_call | clone_size | v_call | cdr3_nt | cdr3_aa
. | TRBJ1-6 | . | TRBV6-6 | TGTGCCAGCAGAGACGGAGGGAATTCACCCCTCCACTTT | CASRDGGNSPLHF
TRBD1 | TRBJ2-2 | . | TRBV13 | TGTGCCAGCAGTTCGGACAGGGAGCTAGAGGGAGGCACCGGGGAGCTGTTTTTT | CASSSDRELEGGTGELFF
TRBD1 | TRBJ2-1 | . | TRBV18 | TGTGCCAGCTCACCGACCCGGACAGGGGGCCAGCCGGGGGAGTTCTTC | CASSPTRTGGQPGEFF
. | TRBJ1-2 | . | TRBV5-1 | TGCGCCAGCAGCTTGGACGGGGGAGACTATGGCTACACCTTC | CASSLDGGDYGYTF
TRBD1 | TRBJ2-6 | . | TRBV7-9 | TGTGCCAGCAGGCGAGACAGGGTTAATAAGGTCTCTGGGGCCAACGTCCTGACTTTC | CASRRDRVNKVSGANVLTF
. | TRBJ2-3 | . | TRBV28 | TGTGCCAGCACCCCCCAGGGTAGGATGAGAACAGATACGCAGTATTTT | CASTPQGRMRTDTQYF
. | TRBJ1-2 | . | TRBV29-1 | TGCAGCGTTGAACCCAGGCTAAGTACCTATGGCTACACCTTC | CSVEPRLSTYGYTF
. | TRBJ2-7 | . | TRBV5-5 | TGTGCCAGCAGCTTGGAACAGTTCCGACCCTACGAGCAGTACTTC | CASSLEQFRPYEQYF
TRBD2 | TRBJ2-3 | . | TRBV5-4 | TGTGCCAGCAGCGACCGGACTAGCGGGGATACGCAGTATTTT | CASSDRTSGDTQYF
TRBD1 | TRBJ2-7 | few | TRBV5-1 | TGCGCCAGCAGCCACCCCAGGGGGCGCGAGGGACACGAGCAGTACTTC | CASSHPRGREGHEQYF
. | TRBJ2-2 | . | TRBV5-1 | TGCGCCAGCAGCTTGAGCAGGGGTTTGGCGAACACCGGGGAGCTGTTTTTT | CASSLSRGLANTGELFF
TRBD1 | TRBJ2-7 | . | TRBV2 | TGTGCCACTAGCGACAGGGGCCGGGTCGAGCAGTACTTC | CATSDRGRVEQYF
. | TRBJ1-1 | . | TRBV6-5 | TGTGCCAGCAGTTCTAACAGGGTTCGTTTGAACACTGAAGCTTTCTTT | CASSSNRVRLNTEAFF
TRBD2 | TRBJ2-2 | . | TRBV7-6 | TGTGCCAGCAGCTCGAGACTAGCGGGGGGTTTTCTGAACACCGGGGAGCTGTTTTTT | CASSSRLAGGFLNTGELFF
. | TRBJ2-5 | once | TRBV7-7 | TGTGCTAGCAGCTTGACCTTCGAGGCGCGGGAGACCCAGTACTTC | CASSLTFEARETQYF
TRBD1 | TRBJ1-1 | . | TRBV18 | TGTGCCAGCTCAGGGACAGGGGGAAGAAGGGACATGAACACTGAAGCTTTCTTT | CASSGTGGRRDMNTEAFF
. | TRBJ1-1 | . | TRBV29-1 | TGCAGCGCTCGACCGGGTTGGGGCATGAACACTGAAGCTTTCTTT | CSARPGWGMNTEAFF
. | TRBJ2-7 | . | TRBV7-6 | TGTGCCAGCAGCTTAGCCCTAAGTACCTACGAGCAGTACTTC | CASSLALSTYEQYF
TRBD1 | TRBJ1-2 | . | TRBV18 | TGTGCCAGCTCACCAAATCCCCCGACGATCGACAGGGCTTATGGCTACACCTTC | CASSPNPPTIDRAYGYTF
. | TRBJ1-2 | . | TRBV4-1 | TGCGCCAGCAGCCAGGTTCACGGGTATGGCTACACCTTC | CASSQVHGYGYTF
TRBD2 | TRBJ2-1 | . | TRBV4-1 | TGCGCCAGCAGCCAAGATAGGAGTAGCGGGGGGTACAATGAGCAGTTCTTC | CASSQDRSSGGYNEQFF
. | TRBJ1-2 | . | TRBV13 | TGTGCCAGCAGGTTACCCGGAGACGATGGCTACACCTTC | CASRLPGDDGYTF
TRBD2 | TRBJ2-1 | . | TRBV15 | TGTGCCACCAGCAGAGAGGGGGGGATGGGTGAGCAGTTCTTC | CATSREGGMGEQFF
TRBD2 | TRBJ2-3 | . | TRBV5-5 | TGTGCCAGCAGCCCACGGCTTAGACTAGCGGGCACAGATACGCAGTATTTT | CASSPRLRLAGTDTQYF
. | TRBJ2-7 | . | TRBV6-1 | TGTGCCAGCAGTGAAGGCACAGGGTCCCCATCCGAGCAGTACTTC | CASSEGTGSPSEQYF
. | TRBJ2-7 | . | TRBV11-3 | TGTGCCAGCACCCCCGGGGGTTCCTCCTACGAGCAGTACTTC | CASTPGGSSYEQYF
TRBD2 | TRBJ2-3 | once | TRBV7-9 | TGTGCCAGCAGACTAGCGGGGGGGTTGGATACGCAGTATTTT | CASRLAGGLDTQYF
. | TRBJ1-2 | . | TRBV5-1 | TGCGCCAGCAGCGGAGGGGACTTTAACTATGGCTACACCTTC | CASSGGDFNYGYTF
. | TRBJ2-7 | . | TRBV13 | TGTGCCAGCAGCCCTGAGGCCATGGACTCCACTTCGCTGATCGAGCAGTACTTC | CASSPEAMDSTSLIEQYF
. | TRBJ2-7 | . | TRBV19 | TGTGCCAGTAGTATACTGGGGGGCTACGAGCAGTACTTC | CASSILGGYEQYF
TRBD1 | TRBJ2-5 | . | TRBV6-5 | TGTGCCAGCAGCGGACAGGGGGCGAAAGAGACCCAGTACTTC | CASSGQGAKETQYF
. | TRBJ2-5 | few | TRBV29-1 | TGCAGCGTTGCCAGGGCCGCGGAGACCCAGTACTTC | CSVARAAETQYF
. | TRBJ1-1 | few | TRBV19 | TGTGCCAGTAGTGAGATTCAGGGTCTTATGGCTTTCTTT | CASSEIQGLMAFF
. | TRBJ1-2 | few | TRBV11-2 | TGTGCCAGCAGCTTAGTCAGGCAGCCCTATGGCTACACCTTC | CASSLVRQPYGYTF
. | TRBJ2-2 | . | TRBV5-6 | TGTGCCAGCAGCCCTTTGGGGGGAGCAGCCGGGGAGCTGTTTTTT | CASSPLGGAAGELFF
. | TRBJ1-1 | . | TRBV5-4 | TGTGCCAGCAGCTTGGGGCTCTACGGAGACACTGAAGCTTTCTTT | CASSLGLYGDTEAFF
TRBD2 | TRBJ2-7 | . | TRBV5-5 | TGTGCCAGCAGCTTAGGGACTAGCGGGGGCTACGAGCAGTACTTC | CASSLGTSGGYEQYF
. | TRBJ2-5 | . | TRBV5-1 | TGCGCCAGCAGCTTGGCAGACAATCAAGAGACCCAGTACTTC | CASSLADNQETQYF
TRBD1 | TRBJ2-7 | . | TRBV7-9 | TGTGCCAGCAGCCCCCTGGACAGGGGGACCTACGAGCAGTACTTC | CASSPLDRGTYEQYF